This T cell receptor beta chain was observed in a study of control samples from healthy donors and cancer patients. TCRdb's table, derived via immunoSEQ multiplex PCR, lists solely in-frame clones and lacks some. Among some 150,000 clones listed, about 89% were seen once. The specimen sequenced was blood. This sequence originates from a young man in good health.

Written as DNA, the CDR3 is TGTGCCAGCAGTCCCCTGGGGCCCTACGAGCAGTACTTC. Amino acid sequence: CASSPLGPYEQYF. The chain has TRBV27 and TRBJ2-7; D is perhaps TRBD1 (5 bases). The CDR3 loop spans 13 amino acids. In germline, CDR1 is MNHEY, CDR2 SMNVEV (reference sequence). Between the trimmed V and J ends, which lost 5 bases and 2 bases, there was a span of 10 bases.